These 2 T cell receptor beta chains were sequenced from one sample in a study of blood T cell repertoires in COVID-19. The data were produced by immunoSEQ multiplex PCR, yet TCRdb's version contains in-frame clones alone and is incomplete. The sample consists of more than 200,000 clones, 86% of them appearing once. Sequenced sample: peripheral blood. These receptors all stem from a man aged 50 to 60 with COVID-19, enrolled during active disease.

This clone was recorded only once. The V and J genes are TRBV25-1 and TRBJ1-2; tentative D call: TRBD1 (5 bases). The CDR3 runs 13 residues. CDR1 MGHDK and CDR2 SYGVNS come from the germline V gene. V gave up 4 bases and J gave up 3 bases, with 9 bases separating them. The DNA for the CDR3 is TGTGCCAGCAGTGCAGGGTGGGACTATGGCTACACCTTC. This codes for CASSAGWDYGYTF.

The rearrangement joins TRBV7-8 to TRBJ1-2, with 7 bases matching TRBD1. This CDR3 is 13 amino acids long. Per the germline V gene, CDR1 is SGHVS and CDR2 is FQNEAQ. The V gene end was trimmed by 5 bases and the J gene end by 5 bases; junction bases not matched to a gene: 5. The CDR3 is CASSLETGYGYTF. The CDR3 nucleotides read TGTGCCAGCAGCCTAGAGACAGGGTATGGCTACACCTTC. The complete variable domain, with remaining parts taken from reference TRBV7-8 and TRBJ1-2, reads GAGVSQSPRYKVAKRGQDVALRCDPISGHVSLFWYQQALGQGPEFLTYFQNEAQLDKSGLPSDRFFAERPEGSVSTLKIQRTQQEDSAVYLCASSLETGYGYTFGSGTRLTVV.